The TCR beta chain under discussion was sequenced for a study of cytomegalovirus exposure and HLA in healthy donors. Findings and caveats of the study: Clonal expansion, a later analysis showed, was greater in HLA-associated TCR beta chains than in equally common others.

On this clone itself: Antigen unknown.

Researchers ran the PCR with 60 Vbeta and 13 Jbeta primers. Sequenced by immunoSEQ multiplex PCR; TCRdb stores in-frame clones only, minus some. Here the sample spans 100,000 to 150,000 clones, over 60% being singletons. The ends lost 3 bases at V and 6 bases at J; junction bases unmatched: 3. CDR1 and CDR2 (germline): SGDLS, YYNGEE. The CDR3 totals 12 residues. When sampled, the donors appeared nominally healthy, though they likely had unrecorded immune exposures. The TCR comes from a female donor in good health and CMV-seronegative. The sequencing sample was made of PBMCs. The V and J genes are TRBV9 and TRBJ2-7; 7 nucleotides line up with TRBD1. In DNA, the CDR3 is TGTGCCAGCAGCGCCACAGGGGCCGAGCAGTACTTC. This gives the protein CASSATGAEQYF. Complete variable domain (other parts from reference TRBV9 and TRBJ2-7): DSGVTQTPKHLITATGQRVTLRCSPRSGDLSVYWYQQSLDQGLQFLIQYYNGEERAKGNILERFSAQQFPDLHSELNLSSLELGDSALYFCASSATGAEQYFGPGTRLTVT.